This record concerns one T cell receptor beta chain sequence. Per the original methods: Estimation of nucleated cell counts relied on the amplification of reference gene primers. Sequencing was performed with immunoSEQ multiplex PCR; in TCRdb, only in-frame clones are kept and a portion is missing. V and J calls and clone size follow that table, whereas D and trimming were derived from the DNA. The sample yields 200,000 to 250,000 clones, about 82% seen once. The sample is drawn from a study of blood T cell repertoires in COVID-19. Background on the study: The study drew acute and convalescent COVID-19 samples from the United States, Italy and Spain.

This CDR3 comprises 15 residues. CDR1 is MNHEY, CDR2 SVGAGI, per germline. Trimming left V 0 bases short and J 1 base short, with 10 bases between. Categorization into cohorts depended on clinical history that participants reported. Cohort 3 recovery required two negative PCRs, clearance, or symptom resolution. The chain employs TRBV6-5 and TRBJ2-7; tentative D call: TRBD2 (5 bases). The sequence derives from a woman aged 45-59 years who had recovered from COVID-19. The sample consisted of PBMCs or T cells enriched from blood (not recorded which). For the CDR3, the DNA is TGTGCCAGCAGTTACTCGGCAACTAGATCCTACGAGCAGTACTTC. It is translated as CASSYSATRSYEQYF.